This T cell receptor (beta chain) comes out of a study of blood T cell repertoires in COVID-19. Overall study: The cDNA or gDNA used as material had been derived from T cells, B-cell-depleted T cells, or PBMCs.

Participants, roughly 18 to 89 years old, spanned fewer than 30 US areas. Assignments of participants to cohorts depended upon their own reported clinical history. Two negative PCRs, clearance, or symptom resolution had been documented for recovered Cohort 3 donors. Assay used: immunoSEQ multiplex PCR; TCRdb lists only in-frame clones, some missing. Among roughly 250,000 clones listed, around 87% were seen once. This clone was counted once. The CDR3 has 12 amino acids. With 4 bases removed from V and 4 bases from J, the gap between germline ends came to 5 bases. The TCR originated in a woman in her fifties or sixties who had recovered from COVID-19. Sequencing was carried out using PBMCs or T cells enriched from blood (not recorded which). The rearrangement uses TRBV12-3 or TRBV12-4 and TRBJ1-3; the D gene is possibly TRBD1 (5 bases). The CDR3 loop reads CASSSGGNTIYF. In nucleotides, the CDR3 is TGTGCCAGCAGTTCAGGGGGAAACACCATATATTTT.